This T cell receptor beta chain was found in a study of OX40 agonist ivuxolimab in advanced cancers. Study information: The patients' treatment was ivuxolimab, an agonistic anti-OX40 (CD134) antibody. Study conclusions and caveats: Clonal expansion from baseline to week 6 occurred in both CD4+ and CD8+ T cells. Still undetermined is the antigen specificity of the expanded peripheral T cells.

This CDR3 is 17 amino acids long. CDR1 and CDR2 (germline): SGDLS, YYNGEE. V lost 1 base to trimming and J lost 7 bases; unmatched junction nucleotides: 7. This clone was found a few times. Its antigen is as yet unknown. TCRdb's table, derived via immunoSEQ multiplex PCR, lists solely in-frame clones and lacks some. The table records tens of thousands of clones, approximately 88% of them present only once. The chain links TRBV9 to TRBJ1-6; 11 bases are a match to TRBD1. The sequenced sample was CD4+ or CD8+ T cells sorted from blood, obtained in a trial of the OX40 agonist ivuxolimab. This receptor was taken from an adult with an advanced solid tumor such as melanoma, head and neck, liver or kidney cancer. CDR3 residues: CASSVSKDRGRNSPLHF. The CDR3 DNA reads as TGTGCCAGCAGCGTATCAAAGGACAGGGGGCGAAATTCACCCCTCCACTTT.